A selection of T cell receptor beta chains follows, all from one sample in a study of regulatory T cells in long-lasting Graves disease. TCRdb redid the calling of the multiplex PCR reads with MiXCR, one entry per CDR3 protein. The sample lists 600,000 to 850,000 distinct CDR3 sequences; about 32% were seen once. The source material was peripheral blood mononuclear cells (PBMCs), sampled when the disease was refractory, from a patient treated with antithyroid drugs. These receptors were obtained from a female donor with Graves disease. The CDR3 runs from the conserved cysteine through the conserved F or W. The order of the fields is J gene, D gene, clone size, V gene, CDR3 DNA, CDR3 protein. A D gene is named only where the DNA matches it firmly. Only part of the rows carry a size: once, few, many, or a class if the clone is expanded.

TRBJ2-7,NA,NA,TRBV18,TGTGCCAGCTCACCTGCACCTCACAACGAGCAGTACTTC,CASSPAPHNEQYF
TRBJ2-2,TRBD2,NA,TRBV6-1,TGTGCCAGCAGCGGTACTAGCGGGTGGAACACCGGGGAGCTGTTTTTT,CASSGTSGWNTGELFF
TRBJ1-1,NA,few,TRBV28,TGTGCCAGCACCTCCTCAGGGAACACTGAAGCTTTCTTT,CASTSSGNTEAFF
TRBJ2-7,NA,NA,TRBV29-1,TGCAGCGTTGAATTAGGGCAGGGGTTCTACGAGCAGTACTTC,CSVELGQGFYEQYF
TRBJ1-5,NA,NA,TRBV24-1,TGTGCCACCAGTGATTTGGGTCTGACAGAACCCCAGCCCCAGCATTTT,CATSDLGLTEPQPQHF
TRBJ2-2,NA,NA,TRBV6-1,TGTGCCAGCAGAGGGGGGCGGCTAAACACCGGGGAGCTGTTTTTT,CASRGGRLNTGELFF
TRBJ1-1,NA,NA,TRBV29-1,TGCAGCGTTGGCAGGGACACTGAAGCTTTCTTT,CSVGRDTEAFF
TRBJ1-4,NA,few,TRBV7-8,TGTGCCAGCAGCTTAGTGAGGGGCCCGCCGGATGAAAAACTGTTTTTT,CASSLVRGPPDEKLFF
TRBJ1-5,NA,NA,TRBV4-1,TGCGCCAGCAGCCATCAAGCTGGGAATCAGCCCCAGCATTTT,CASSHQAGNQPQHF
TRBJ1-1,NA,NA,TRBV5-4,TGTGCCAGCAGCAAAGGACAACAGAACACTGAAGCTTTCTTT,CASSKGQQNTEAFF
TRBJ1-1,NA,few,TRBV7-9,TGTGCCAGCAGCTCTCGAAGGGCCAGTGAGGCTTTCTTT,CASSSRRASEAFF
TRBJ2-5,NA,many,TRBV28,TGTGCCAGCAGCAAGTCCGGAGGAGAGACCCAGTACTTC,CASSKSGGETQYF
TRBJ1-6,TRBD1,many,TRBV2,TGTGCCAGCAGTGGACGACAGGGTCTTAATTCACCCCTCCACTTT,CASSGRQGLNSPLHF
TRBJ1-2,NA,NA,TRBV30,TGTGCCTGGAGTCCTCCCCCGGGTGGCTACACCTTC,CAWSPPPGGYTF
TRBJ2-1,NA,NA,TRBV15,TGTGCCACCAGCAGAGATCTCGGGAGCTCCTACAATGAGCAGTTCTTC,CATSRDLGSSYNEQFF
TRBJ2-7,NA,NA,TRBV11-2,TGTGCCAGCAGCTTTGGGTCCCTTTCCTACGAGCAGTACTTC,CASSFGSLSYEQYF
TRBJ1-2,TRBD1,many,TRBV28,TGTGCCAGCAGTCTGACAGGGGGTAATGGCTACACCTTC,CASSLTGGNGYTF
TRBJ1-1,NA,NA,TRBV25-1,TGTGCCAGCAGTGAATCGCAGGGCCTCACTGAAGCTTTCTTT,CASSESQGLTEAFF
TRBJ2-2,NA,NA,TRBV24-1,TGTGCCACCAGTGATCGACAGTCGGCCCGGCGGGGCGGGGAGCTGTTTTTT,CATSDRQSARRGGELFF
TRBJ2-5,TRBD2,many,TRBV6-5,TGTGCCAGCAGTTACTCAGTAGCGGGAGCGGGGGGACAAGAGACCCAGTACTTC,CASSYSVAGAGGQETQYF
TRBJ1-6,NA,NA,TRBV11-3,TGTGCCAGCAGCTTAAGTGTTAATTCACCCCTCCACTTT,CASSLSVNSPLHF
TRBJ2-7,TRBD1,NA,TRBV4-1,TGCGCCAGCAGCCCCCGGGACAGGGGGCTCTACGAGCAGTACTTC,CASSPRDRGLYEQYF
TRBJ2-7,NA,many,TRBV6-2/TRBV6-3,TGTGCCAGCAGTAGGACATTTGGCAGCAACTACGAGCAGTACTTC,CASSRTFGSNYEQYF
TRBJ1-1,NA,few,TRBV19,TGTGCCAGTACCCCGACTGCTGGGGTGGGGGTTGACACTGAAGCTTTCTTT,CASTPTAGVGVDTEAFF
TRBJ1-3,NA,few,TRBV6-5,TGTGCCAGCAGTTACTGGCAGGGGCCCCTCTCTGGAAACACCATATATTTT,CASSYWQGPLSGNTIYF
TRBJ1-1,NA,NA,TRBV7-2,TGTGCCAGCAGCTTCGAGACACCCCTGATGAACACTGAAGCTTTCTTT,CASSFETPLMNTEAFF
TRBJ2-7,TRBD2,many,TRBV7-9,TGTGCCAGCAGCTCTAGCGGGAGCTACGAGCAGTACTTC,CASSSSGSYEQYF
TRBJ2-2,TRBD2,NA,TRBV6-1,TGTGCCGCGTCCCTAGCGGGAGGCACCGGGGAGCTGTTTTTT,CAASLAGGTGELFF
TRBJ1-3,TRBD1,NA,TRBV5-6,TGTGCCAGCAGCCCCGTCGGACAGGGGACTGGAAACACCATATATTTT,CASSPVGQGTGNTIYF
TRBJ2-5,NA,few,TRBV20-1,TGCAGTGCTAGATGGTTAGATGAGACCCAGTACTTC,CSARWLDETQYF
TRBJ1-1,NA,NA,TRBV20-1,TGCAGTGCCCCCAAGACAGGGAACACTGAAGCTTTCTTT,CSAPKTGNTEAFF
TRBJ1-3,NA,few,TRBV28,TGTGCCAGCAGTTTACAGGCAACAGGGAGCTCTGGAAACACCATATATTTT,CASSLQATGSSGNTIYF
TRBJ1-6,TRBD1,NA,TRBV20-1,TGCAGTGCTAGGACAGGGGGCTATAATTCACCCCTCCACTTT,CSARTGGYNSPLHF
TRBJ1-1,TRBD1,few,TRBV9,TGTGCCAGCAGCCTCCGGGGCAGGGGGGTGAACACTGAAGCTTTCTTT,CASSLRGRGVNTEAFF
TRBJ2-3,TRBD2,NA,TRBV12-3/TRBV12-4,TGTGCCAGCAGTTTAGTGGAGACTAGCGGGAGTATTAGGTATTTT,CASSLVETSGSIRYF
TRBJ1-2,NA,NA,TRBV4-1,TGCGCCAGCAGCCAAGTGGTTTCCCCCTATGGCTACACCTTC,CASSQVVSPYGYTF
TRBJ1-1,NA,NA,TRBV3-1,TGTGCCAGCAGCCAAGAGGGAGTAAACACTGAAGCTTTCTTT,CASSQEGVNTEAFF
TRBJ2-1,NA,NA,TRBV5-1,TGCGCCAGCAGCGGCACTAACAGCTCCTACAATGAGCAGTTCTTC,CASSGTNSSYNEQFF
TRBJ2-5,NA,NA,TRBV6-5,TGTGCCAGCAGTTCCCCACACAAGGGGGGAGCAGAGACCCAGTACTTC,CASSSPHKGGAETQYF
TRBJ1-5,NA,many,TRBV10-3,TGTGCCATCAGTGATAGTCAGGTCAATCAGCCCCAGCATTTT,CAISDSQVNQPQHF